This T cell receptor beta chain was recovered during a study of T-cell reconstitution after alpha-beta-depleted transplantation in children. Notes on the study in general: From newly produced T cells came most of the T-cell counts and diversity one year after transplant.

Preparation of the TCRbeta library was carried out with unique molecular identifiers. Each CDR3 protein gets one entry after TCRdb re-called the PCR reads with MiXCR. The table has around 700,000 distinct CDR3 sequences, roughly 13% seen once. This clonotype was seen ten or more times. What it binds is unknown. V was pared by 4 bases and J by 3 bases, with 12 bases between. This CDR3 region has 14 residues. Germline assignment: CDR1 SGHRS and CDR2 YFSETQ. The rearrangement uses TRBV5-1 and TRBJ2-3, with TRBD2 as a possible D gene (6 bases). The sequence came from a girl aged 2-15 years with congenital amegakaryocytic thrombocytopenia, due to receive a stem cell transplant. The source material was PBMCs, sampled before TCRalphabeta/CD19-depleted stem cell transplant. The CDR3 region has the DNA TGCGCCAGCAGCGGGGGGAGCAGTACAGATACGCAGTATTTT. Amino acid sequence: CASSGGSSTDTQYF. Looking up the rest from reference TRBV5-1 and TRBJ2-3 gives the full variable domain: KAGVTQTPRYLIKTRGQQVTLSCSPISGHRSVSWYQQTPGQGLQFLFEYFSETQRNKGNFPGRFSGRQFSNSRSEMNVSTLELGDSALYLCASSGGSSTDTQYFGPGTRLTVL.